The 23 T cell receptor beta chains below were found in one sample sequenced in a study of blood T cell repertoires in COVID-19. Using immunoSEQ multiplex PCR, the repertoire was profiled, and TCRdb retains in-frame clones only, with some absent. The data show about 280,000 clones, with under 90% seen just once and 7.5% to 10% held by the top ten. Sequences were obtained from peripheral blood. These receptors all stem from a woman aged 50 to 60 who had recovered from COVID-19.

V is TRBV7-5 and J is TRBJ2-2; the table's D call of TRBD1 was not tested on the DNA. TRBV7-5 is a pseudogene. The CDR3 has 15 amino acids. The CDR3 DNA sequence: TGTGTCAGAAGCTTAAGGAGCCAGGGTGCCGGGGAGCTGTTTTTT. Its translation is CVRSLRSQGAGELFF.

The rearrangement uses TRBV7-9 and TRBJ2-7; TRBD2 might be the D (6 bases). Germline CDR1 is SEHNR and CDR2 is FQNEAQ (reference sequence). Trimming shortened V by 7 bases and J by 2 bases, and 21 bases separated the two germline ends. The CDR3 runs 16 residues. The CDR3 DNA reads TGTGCCAGCACGACATTAGGTGGGGGGATCGCCTACGAGCAGTACTTC. It encodes CASTTLGGGIAYEQYF. The variable domain in full, completed from reference TRBV7-9 and TRBJ2-7, reads DTGVSQNPRHKITKRGQNVTFRCDPISEHNRLYWYRQTLGQGPEFLTYFQNEAQLEKSRLLSDRFSAERPKGSFSTLEIQRTEQGDSAMYLCASTTLGGGIAYEQYFGPGTRLTVT.

The chain uses TRBV30 and TRBJ2-3; 8 nucleotides align to TRBD1. Germline CDR1 and CDR2: GTSNPN and SVGIG (reference sequence). The V and J ends lost 1 base and 7 bases, in that order; junction bases with no gene match: 7. This CDR3 is built from 14 residues. CDR3 amino acids: CAWSGQGARYTQYF. The CDR3 DNA sequence: TGTGCCTGGAGTGGGCAGGGGGCGCGGTATACGCAGTATTTT.

This chain connects TRBV5-4 to TRBJ1-4; 8 positions match TRBD1. The CDR3 consists of 15 residues. CDR1 and CDR2 from the germline V gene are SGHNT and YYREEE (reference sequence). The trim removed 4 bases at V and 6 bases at J, leaving 8 bases unmatched. The CDR3 coding sequence is TGTGCCAGCAGCCATCCGGGGACAGGTTATGAAAAACTGTTTTTT. Its translation: CASSHPGTGYEKLFF.

This clone appeared a single time. This chain connects TRBV19 to TRBJ1-5; 8 bases match TRBD1. After removal of 8 bases from V and 4 bases from J, the junction contained 10 bases not matched to a gene. The CDR3 spans 15 residues. In germline, CDR1 is LNHDA, CDR2 SQIVND (reference sequence). This chain's CDR3 is CASCGQGTRNQPQHF. The CDR3 coding sequence is TGTGCCAGTTGCGGACAGGGCACTAGGAATCAGCCCCAGCATTTT.

The V and J genes are TRBV7-9 and TRBJ1-2, with 12 bases that match TRBD1. Germline V gene lookup returns CDR1 SEHNR and CDR2 FQNEAQ (reference sequence). CDR3 size: 14 residues. V trimming: 0 bases; J trimming: 10 bases; junction bases outside the gene matches: 3. The CDR3 DNA follows: TGTGCCAGCAGCTTAGCGGGGACAGGGGGCGACTACACCTTC. Its translation is CASSLAGTGGDYTF.

The gene calls are TRBV4-2 and TRBJ1-1; 8 bases match TRBD1. Germline V lookup: CDR1 LGHNA, CDR2 YNFKEQ. The V and J ends lost 0 bases and 4 bases, in that order; junction bases with no gene match: 10. CDR3 length equals 17 residues. CDR3 in DNA: TGTGCCAGCAGCCAAGAGCCGTCTGGGCAGGGGGCCACTGAAGCTTTCTTT. This translates into CASSQEPSGQGATEAFF.

The genes are TRBV6-5 and TRBJ2-5; D might be TRBD2 (6 bases). Germline-derived CDR1 and CDR2 are MNHEY and SVGAGI. This CDR3 is 14 amino acids long. V lost 2 bases and J 2 bases, leaving 9 bases between the germline ends. CDR3 amino acids: CASSYGGVQETQYF. CDR3 coding DNA: TGTGCCAGCAGTTACGGAGGGGTTCAAGAGACCCAGTACTTC.

The chain has TRBV4-3 and TRBJ2-5; D possibly corresponds to TRBD2 (5 bases). This CDR3 spans 16 amino acids. Germline CDR1 and CDR2: LGHNA and YSLEER. V gave up 0 bases and J gave up 5 bases, with 16 bases separating them. CDR3 sequence: CASSQDWQGSGETQYF. The CDR3 DNA reads as TGCGCCAGCAGCCAAGATTGGCAAGGGTCGGGGGAGACCCAGTACTTC.

The gene calls are TRBV15 and TRBJ2-3; 7 bases match TRBD1. V lost 3 bases and J lost 0; bases outside the gene matches: 6. The CDR3 is 16 amino acids. Germline assignment: CDR1 LNHNV and CDR2 YYDKDF (reference sequence). CDR3 loop: CATSSLTGASTDTQYF. DNA of the CDR3: TGTGCCACCAGCAGCCTTACAGGGGCTAGCACAGATACGCAGTATTTT.

V is TRBV27 and J is TRBJ2-7; 10 nucleotides line up with TRBD2. Trimming removed 6 bases from V and 1 base from J; junction bases left unmatched: 6. Per the germline V gene, CDR1 is MNHEY and CDR2 is SMNVEV (reference sequence). The CDR3 sequence is 15 residues long. The CDR3 region is CASRPLAGSSYEQYF. The CDR3 bases are TGTGCCAGCAGACCACTAGCGGGATCTTCCTACGAGCAGTACTTC.

The CDR3 DNA reads as TGTGCCAGCAGCTGGGGGCGCAGAAGCGGGGAGCTGTTTTTT. The encoded protein is CASSWGRRSGELFF. V gene TRBV7-3 combines with J gene TRBJ2-2; TRBD1 might be the D (6 bases). Germline loops: CDR1 SGHTA, CDR2 FQGTGA. The CDR3 extends over 14 amino acids. Trimming cost V 4 bases and J 7 bases, with 13 bases left between them.

The J gene is TRBJ2-7, the V gene TRBV2; D is uncertain. The CDR3 is made up of 12 amino acids. The V gene lost 2 bases and the J gene lost 4 bases, with 6 bases spanning the gap. The germline V gene encodes CDR1 SNHLY and CDR2 FYNNEI. The CDR3 reads CASSENEYEQYF. The CDR3, as DNA: TGTGCCAGCAGTGAAAATGAGTACGAGCAGTACTTC.

This clone was seen a handful of times. The chain uses TRBV19 and TRBJ2-1; D might be TRBD2 (5 bases). Per the germline V gene, CDR1 is LNHDA and CDR2 is SQIVND (reference sequence). The CDR3 spans 14 residues. Trimming removed 3 bases from V and 10 bases from J, with 16 bases in between. CDR3 DNA sequence: TGTGCCAGTAGTATTAACGGGGTTGCACTGGAGCAGTTCTTC. Translating it yields CASSINGVALEQFF.

The chain is built from TRBV19 and TRBJ2-5, with D hard to call. The V gene lost 0 bases and the J gene lost 5 bases, with 10 bases spanning the gap. The CDR3 covers 14 residues. Germline-derived CDR1 and CDR2 are LNHDA and SQIVND (reference sequence). CDR3 sequence: CASSIDLGTETQYF. CDR3 DNA sequence: TGTGCCAGTAGTATAGATCTAGGCACGGAGACCCAGTACTTC.

The CDR3 nucleotides read TGTGCCAGCAGCTTAAGACGGCTAGCGGGAGAATACGAGCAGTACTTC. It yields the protein CASSLRRLAGEYEQYF. The chain has TRBV11-2 and TRBJ2-7; 10 bases match TRBD2. The germline gives CDR1 SGHAT, CDR2 FQNNGV. This CDR3 has 16 residues. Unmatched junction bases numbered 8, after V lost 2 bases and J lost 4 bases.

The genes are TRBV5-1 and TRBJ1-6; 9 bases line up with TRBD1. Germline V gives CDR1 SGHRS, CDR2 YFSETQ. V shed 0 bases, J shed 10 bases, and the junction held 14 bases outside the gene matches. The CDR3 is 18 amino acids. CDR3 loop: CASSLGGGQQGARSPLHF. The DNA for the CDR3 is TGCGCCAGCAGCTTGGGAGGTGGGCAACAGGGGGCGAGATCACCCCTCCACTTT.

The chain is built from TRBV2 and TRBJ1-3, with D perhaps matching TRBD1 (6 bases). V was pared by 7 bases and J by 0 bases, with 10 bases between. CDR3 size: 14 residues. In germline, CDR1 is SNHLY, CDR2 FYNNEI. CDR3 sequence (DNA): TGTGCCAGCAAGGGGGTGCTCTCTGGAAACACCATATATTTT. This sequence encodes CASKGVLSGNTIYF.

This clone has just a few counts. The chain has TRBV30 and TRBJ2-7; 12 bases agree with TRBD1. This CDR3 has 13 residues. Germline V gives CDR1 GTSNPN, CDR2 SVGIG (reference sequence). Germline trimming cut 5 bases from V and 3 bases from J; bases unmatched to any gene: 2. CDR3 sequence: CAWWDRGHYEQYF. The CDR3 nucleotides are TGTGCCTGGTGGGACAGGGGGCACTACGAGCAGTACTTC.

The chain has TRBV30 and TRBJ2-5; 12 nucleotides line up with TRBD2. The length of the CDR3 is 14 residues. With V trimmed by 3 bases and J by 1 base, 0 bases remained unmatched. CDR1 GTSNPN and CDR2 SVGIG come from the germline V gene (reference sequence). CDR3 coding DNA: TGTGCCTGGAGGACTAGCGGGGGCCAAGAGACCCAGTACTTC. Protein product: CAWRTSGGQETQYF.

The chain employs TRBV7-9 and TRBJ1-2, with 7 nucleotides matching TRBD1. V shed 3 bases, J shed 3 bases, and the junction held 13 bases outside the gene matches. The germline V gene encodes CDR1 SEHNR and CDR2 FQNEAQ (reference sequence). This CDR3 is 17 amino acids long. CDR3 residues: CASSFSMGTRGYYGYTF. DNA for the CDR3: TGTGCCAGCAGCTTCTCCATGGGGACCAGGGGGTACTATGGCTACACCTTC.

This clone was detected only once. The chain carries TRBV7-2 and TRBJ2-3; TRBD1 agrees at 8 bases. The CDR3 runs to 15 residues. Germline CDR1 and CDR2: SGHTA and FQGNSA. Trimming took 5 bases from V and 0 from J; bases not matched to a gene: 4. Written as DNA, the CDR3 is TGTGCCAGCAGCACCGGACAGGGTAGCACAGATACGCAGTATTTT. Translating gives CASSTGQGSTDTQYF.

This clone was recorded a few times. V gene TRBV5-5 combines with J gene TRBJ1-2; D unclear. Germline V gives CDR1 SGHKS, CDR2 YYEKEE (reference sequence). V lost 4 bases and J lost 8, with 24 bases in between. The CDR3 contains 16 residues. This CDR3 is CASSLKIQAHKMGYTF. CDR3 DNA: TGTGCCAGCAGCCTGAAAATTCAGGCCCATAAAATGGGCTACACCTTC.